This passage covers 24 T cell receptor beta chains from one sample sequenced in a study of blood T cell repertoires in COVID-19. The assay was immunoSEQ multiplex PCR, and TCRdb's table has in-frame clones only and misses some. The table lists about 50,000 clones, approximately 80% of them singletons. Material for sequencing was peripheral blood. All receptors derive from a woman of 80 years or more with COVID-19, enrolled during active disease.

This clone was counted a few times. The chain recombines TRBV18 with TRBJ1-4, with TRBD1 matching over 8 bases. CDR1 and CDR2 from the germline V gene are KGHSH and LQKENI. The CDR3 has 17 residues. J was trimmed by 8 bases and V by 0 bases; bases with no gene match: 11. In DNA, the CDR3 is TGTGCCAGCTCACCACCAGCCACAGGGGGGTTCAGGGAAAAACTGTTTTTT. Amino acids: CASSPPATGGFREKLFF. Variable domain in full (rest from reference TRBV18 and TRBJ1-4): NAGVMQNPRHLVRRRGQEARLRCSPMKGHSHVYWYRQLPEEGLKFMVYLQKENIIDESGMPKERFSAEFPKEGPSILRIQQVVRGDSAAYFCASSPPATGGFREKLFFGSGTQLSVL.

The chain recombines TRBV10-3 with TRBJ2-7; a weak D match, TRBD1 (5 bases). This CDR3 is built from 15 residues. Trimming pared 10 bases from V and 3 bases from J, leaving 22 bases between. Germline V gene sequence: CDR1 ENHRY, CDR2 SYGVKD. The CDR3: CATKQSGQAIYEQYF. The CDR3 DNA is TGTGCCACCAAACAGTCAGGACAAGCTATCTACGAGCAGTACTTC.

The CDR3 is CASSYQGADSGANVLTF. CDR3 DNA sequence: TGCGCCAGCAGTTACCAGGGGGCGGATAGTGGGGCCAACGTCCTGACTTTC. The chain joins TRBV5-1 to TRBJ2-6; TRBD1 aligns across 8 bases. The CDR3 has 17 amino acids. Looked up from germline, CDR1 is SGHRS and CDR2 is YFSETQ. The V segment lost 5 bases and the J segment 3 bases; nucleotides outside the gene matches: 10.

The J gene is TRBJ1-2, the V gene TRBV7-9; TRBD1 agrees at 10 bases. Trimming at V came to 1 base and at J to 6 bases, leaving 5 bases not matched to a gene. CDR1 SEHNR and CDR2 FQNEAQ come from the germline V gene (reference sequence). The CDR3 has 15 residues. The CDR3 region is CASSLGQGQGDGYTF. The CDR3 DNA sequence: TGTGCCAGCAGCTTAGGCCAAGGACAGGGGGATGGCTACACCTTC.

This chain uses TRBV7-2 with TRBJ2-3, with D possibly being TRBD2 (5 bases). This CDR3 comprises 13 residues. Germline V gene sequence: CDR1 SGHTA, CDR2 FQGNSA. Trimming cost V 4 bases and J 3 bases, with 8 bases left between them. The CDR3 DNA reads TGTGCCAGCAGCTCCGGGGTTACAGATACGCAGTATTTT. Amino acids: CASSSGVTDTQYF.

The chain couples TRBV2 to TRBJ2-1; D gene ambiguous. The CDR3 extends over 13 amino acids. V was clipped by 6 bases and J by 4 bases, with 10 bases between them. Germline-derived CDR1 and CDR2 are SNHLY and FYNNEI. The chain's CDR3 is CASRLARYNEQFF. DNA for the CDR3: TGTGCCAGCAGATTAGCACGATACAATGAGCAGTTCTTC.

CDR3 region: CASSHNGGTEAFF. DNA of the CDR3: TGTGCCAGCAGCCATAATGGAGGGACTGAAGCTTTCTTT. The V call is TRBV14, the J call TRBJ1-1; no firm D call. CDR3 length: 13 residues. Germline lookup yields CDR1 SGHDN and CDR2 FVKESK. V dropped 3 bases and J dropped 5 bases, with 10 bases sitting between them.

The genes are TRBV9 and TRBJ2-3, with TRBD2 matching over 10 bases. V gave up 3 bases and J gave up 3 bases; unmatched junction bases: 4. Germline V gene data show CDR1 as SGDLS and CDR2 as YYNGEE. This CDR3 has 15 amino acids. The CDR3 DNA reads as TGTGCCAGCAGCGCTTCGACTAGCGGGACAGATACGCAGTATTTT. Translated, it gives CASSASTSGTDTQYF.

The chain is built from TRBV13 and TRBJ1-1; 7 nucleotides align to TRBD1. The V gene end was trimmed by 8 bases and the J gene end by 0 bases; junction bases not matched to a gene: 12. CDR3 length: 16 residues. In germline, CDR1 is PRHDT, CDR2 FYEKMQ (reference sequence). CDR3 loop: CASGEGTVFLNTEAFF. The CDR3 DNA sequence: TGTGCCAGCGGCGAGGGGACAGTTTTTTTGAACACTGAAGCTTTCTTT.

The CDR3 loop is CASSGGGLAGGNEQFF. CDR3 nucleotides: TGTGCCAGCAGTGGGGGTGGACTAGCGGGAGGAAATGAGCAGTTCTTC. The rearrangement joins TRBV2 to TRBJ2-1; TRBD2 aligns across 14 bases. CDR3 length equals 16 residues. The ends lost 4 bases at V and 7 bases at J; junction bases unmatched: 6. Germline V gene lookup returns CDR1 SNHLY and CDR2 FYNNEI.

The chain uses TRBV19 and TRBJ1-5; D gene unclear. Germline V gives CDR1 LNHDA, CDR2 SQIVND (reference sequence). Trimming removed 4 bases at V and 5 bases at J, with 12 bases between. The CDR3 is 14 residues long. Written as DNA, the CDR3 is TGTGCCAGTAGTACGCCAAAGAGGGATCAGCCCCAGCATTTT. Translating gives CASSTPKRDQPQHF.

This clone showed up just once. The chain joins TRBV19 to TRBJ1-5; perhaps TRBD1 as D (5 bases). CDR1 is LNHDA, CDR2 SQIVND, per germline (reference sequence). The V gene lost 6 bases and the J gene lost 4 bases, with 13 bases spanning the gap. CDR3 length: 14 residues. CDR3 DNA sequence: TGTGCCAGTAGCCGGGCCCAGGGAAATCAGCCCCAGCATTTT. It translates to CASSRAQGNQPQHF.

This rearrangement joins TRBV2 to TRBJ2-1; tentative D call: TRBD2 (6 bases). Germline CDR1 SNHLY, CDR2 FYNNEI. The CDR3 contains 15 residues. V was cut by 4 bases and J by 6 bases, with 16 bases left in between. The CDR3 DNA sequence: TGTGCCAGCAGTGCTGGTAGCGGAGGGGCCAATGAGCAGTTCTTC. It encodes CASSAGSGGANEQFF.

This chain uses TRBV19 with TRBJ2-3; possibly TRBD1 for D (6 bases). V shed 4 bases and J shed 1 base, with 12 bases lying between them. Germline V lookup: CDR1 LNHDA, CDR2 SQIVND (reference sequence). The CDR3 is made up of 15 amino acids. The CDR3 is CASSTSGTRTDTQYF. CDR3 coding DNA: TGTGCCAGTAGTACCTCCGGGACACGCACAGATACGCAGTATTTT.

This chain uses TRBV7-9 with TRBJ2-1, with D perhaps TRBD2 (5 bases). CDR1 and CDR2 from the germline V gene are SEHNR and FQNEAQ (reference sequence). The CDR3 runs 15 residues. Trimming stripped 3 bases from V and 0 bases from J, with 9 bases between. The CDR3 region is CASSFREASYNEQFF. The CDR3 DNA is TGTGCCAGCAGCTTTCGGGAAGCCTCCTACAATGAGCAGTTCTTC.

The chain carries TRBV19 and TRBJ1-5; maybe TRBD1 (5 bases). Looked up from germline, CDR1 is LNHDA and CDR2 is SQIVND (reference sequence). The length of the CDR3 is 15 residues. V was clipped by 3 bases and J by 4 bases, with 13 bases between them. Written as DNA, the CDR3 is TGTGCCAGTAGTATGGGGTGGGGGGGAAATCAGCCCCAGCATTTT. It translates to CASSMGWGGNQPQHF.

In its sample, this clone was seen many times. The CDR3 spells CASSPVGLAADTQYF. The CDR3, as DNA: TGTGCCAGCTCACCAGTAGGACTAGCGGCAGATACGCAGTATTTT. The V and J genes are TRBV18 and TRBJ2-3; 10 nucleotides line up with TRBD2. Unmatched junction bases numbered 3, after V lost 2 bases and J lost 4 bases. The CDR3 is 15 residues long. CDR1 and CDR2 (germline): KGHSH, LQKENI. Looking up the rest from reference TRBV18 and TRBJ2-3 gives the full variable domain: NAGVMQNPRHLVRRRGQEARLRCSPMKGHSHVYWYRQLPEEGLKFMVYLQKENIIDESGMPKERFSAEFPKEGPSILRIQQVVRGDSAAYFCASSPVGLAADTQYFGPGTRLTVL.

The V call is TRBV12-3 or TRBV12-4, the J call TRBJ1-5; perhaps TRBD1 as D (5 bases). Deletions cut 4 bases from V and 2 bases from J, with 6 bases between. The CDR3 runs 13 residues. CDR3 loop: CASSSRGNQPQHF. The DNA of the CDR3 is TGTGCCAGCAGTTCCAGGGGCAATCAGCCCCAGCATTTT.

This clone occurred once. CDR3 in amino acids: CASSLMASGRADTQYF. The DNA of the CDR3 is TGTGCCAGCAGCTTGATGGCTAGCGGGAGGGCGGATACGCAGTATTTT. The J gene is TRBJ2-3, the V gene TRBV11-2; 12 bases line up with TRBD2. Germline V gene lookup returns CDR1 SGHAT and CDR2 FQNNGV. V shed 3 bases, J shed 6 bases, and the junction held 7 bases outside the gene matches. There are 16 residues in the CDR3.

For the CDR3, the DNA is TGTGCCAGCAGCCAAGTTAGGACAGGGGGCAAAAAACTGTTTTTT. Translation gives CASSQVRTGGKKLFF. V is TRBV3-1 (or the pseudogene TRBV3-2) and J is TRBJ1-4; 11 bases agree with TRBD1. CDR1 is LGHDT and CDR2 is YNNKEL in the germline V gene (reference sequence). After removal of 1 base from V and 9 bases from J, the junction contained 4 bases not matched to a gene. The CDR3 length is 15 residues.

The chain recombines TRBV29-1 with TRBJ2-6, with D possibly TRBD1 on 6 matching bases. The CDR3 totals 15 residues. CDR1 and CDR2 (germline): SQVTM, ANQGSEA. Between the trimmed V and J ends, which lost 3 bases and 2 bases, there was a span of 11 bases. The CDR3 reads CSVDMGATGANVLTF. DNA of the CDR3: TGCAGCGTTGATATGGGGGCGACTGGGGCCAACGTCCTGACTTTC.

The chain links TRBV20-1 to TRBJ2-2, with D uncertain. The germline CDR1 and CDR2 sequences are DFQATT and SNEGSKA (reference sequence). V lost 3 bases and J lost 2, with 10 bases in between. This CDR3 region has 14 residues. This chain's CDR3 is CSASERSNTGELFF. The CDR3 coding sequence is TGCAGTGCTAGTGAACGGTCTAACACCGGGGAGCTGTTTTTT.

This clone was detected a few times. V is TRBV3-1 (or the pseudogene TRBV3-2) and J is TRBJ2-1, with 7 bases matching TRBD2. Germline lookup yields CDR1 LGHDT and CDR2 YNNKEL (reference sequence). The junction had 13 bases not matched to a gene; V was cut back by 4 bases and J by 7 bases. There are 16 residues in the CDR3. CDR3 amino acids: CASSRFEGRGYNEQFF. The CDR3 bases are TGTGCCAGCAGCCGTTTCGAGGGGAGGGGCTATAATGAGCAGTTCTTC.

CDR3 region: CASSYGSSPLHF. CDR3 bases: TGTGCCAGCAGTTACGGCAGTTCACCCCTCCACTTT. The genes are TRBV6-5 and TRBJ1-6; D ambiguous. V lost 2 bases, J lost 9 bases, and 5 bases lay in between. In germline, CDR1 is MNHEY, CDR2 SVGAGI. CDR3 size: 12 residues.